These 10 T cell receptor beta chains share one sample of origin, sequenced in a study of T cells after somatic rescue of genetic block. The assay was immunoSEQ multiplex PCR, and TCRdb's table has in-frame clones only and misses some. The repertoire holds some 70,000 clones, with approximately 91% as singletons. The specimen sequenced was peripheral blood mononuclear cells (PBMCs). The receptors shown here come from a young man.

The rearrangement links TRBV4-1 to TRBJ2-7; tentative D call: TRBD1 (5 bases). Between the trimmed V and J ends, which lost 3 bases and 2 bases, there was a span of 11 bases. Germline CDR1 is MGHRA and CDR2 is YSYEKL. CDR3 size: 14 residues. CDR3 nucleotides: TGCGCCAGCAGCCAGCCGACAGCAACCTACGAGCAGTACTTC. This sequence encodes CASSQPTATYEQYF.

The CDR3 here is CAIRDGGLKETQYF. CDR3 coding DNA: TGTGCCATCAGGGATGGGGGTCTCAAAGAGACCCAGTACTTC. The chain has TRBV6-5 and TRBJ2-5; D may be TRBD1 or TRBD2 (5 bases each). Looked up from germline, CDR1 is MNHEY and CDR2 is SVGAGI. The CDR3 has 14 amino acids. Between the trimmed V and J ends, which lost 10 bases and 3 bases, there was a span of 18 bases.

J is TRBJ2-7 and V is TRBV5-6; weak D call: TRBD1 (6 bases). This CDR3 is built from 14 residues. Germline CDR1 is SGHDT and CDR2 is YYEEEE. V was trimmed by 4 bases and J by 2 bases, leaving 13 bases between them. DNA of the CDR3: TGTGCCAGCAGCGCCGACAGGTTACCCTACGAGCAGTACTTC. Its translation is CASSADRLPYEQYF.

This clone was seen only once. The gene calls are TRBV15 and TRBJ2-1; TRBD2 matches 8 bases. The V gene end was trimmed by 2 bases and the J gene end by 4 bases; junction bases not matched to a gene: 10. This CDR3 spans 17 amino acids. The germline gives CDR1 LNHNV, CDR2 YYDKDF (reference sequence). The CDR3 DNA is TGTGCCACCAGCAGACTAGCGGGTCCAGAAGTATACAATGAGCAGTTCTTC. Translated: CATSRLAGPEVYNEQFF.

The chain couples TRBV27 to TRBJ2-1; D might be TRBD2 (7 bases). Germline loops: CDR1 MNHEY, CDR2 SMNVEV (reference sequence). The CDR3 runs to 12 residues. The CDR3 here is CARRGGHNEQFF. The CDR3 DNA reads TGTGCAAGGAGGGGGGGACACAATGAGCAGTTCTTC.

This clone has a handful of counts. The V call is TRBV14, the J call TRBJ1-1; a possible D gene is TRBD1 (5 bases). The CDR3 covers 14 residues. CDR1 and CDR2 from the germline V gene are SGHDN and FVKESK. V was trimmed by 5 bases and J by 5 bases, leaving 15 bases between them. The CDR3 DNA reads as TGTGCCAGCAGCTCTCCTCTCGAGGGGACTGAAGCTTTCTTT. Its translation: CASSSPLEGTEAFF.

V usage is TRBV2 and J usage is TRBJ2-5; 11 positions agree with TRBD2. The CDR3 is 14 amino acids. V lost 4 bases and J lost 5; bases outside the gene matches: 3. Per germline, CDR1 SNHLY and CDR2 FYNNEI. This CDR3 reads CASSASGGHETQYF. The CDR3, as DNA: TGTGCCAGCAGTGCTAGCGGGGGGCACGAGACCCAGTACTTC.

The chain employs TRBV6-1 and TRBJ2-7; D may be TRBD2 (5 bases). Germline V CDR1 and CDR2: MNHNS, SASEGT. This CDR3 spans 14 amino acids. Trimming removed 8 bases from V and 2 bases from J, with 16 bases in between. Here the CDR3 reads CASRRPRGTYEQYF. CDR3 DNA: TGTGCCAGCCGCCGACCCCGGGGAACCTACGAGCAGTACTTC.

V gene TRBV5-6 combines with J gene TRBJ2-6, with D maybe TRBD2 (6 bases). V was trimmed by 0 bases and J by 3 bases, leaving 7 bases between them. The CDR3 is 15 residues long. The germline CDR1 and CDR2 sequences are SGHDT and YYEEEE. CDR3 protein: CASSLAGVGANVLTF. The CDR3 region has the DNA TGTGCCAGCAGCTTGGCGGGAGTTGGGGCCAACGTCCTGACTTTC.

The chain combines TRBV5-8 with TRBJ1-4; tentatively, D is TRBD1 (5 bases). The germline CDR1 and CDR2 sequences are SGHTS and YDEGEE. The V end was cut by 4 bases, the J end by 0 bases, with 10 bases between. The CDR3 extends over 15 amino acids. CDR3 nucleotides: TGTGCCAGCAGCGACGACAGACCAACTAATGAAAAACTGTTTTTT. Amino acid sequence: CASSDDRPTNEKLFF.